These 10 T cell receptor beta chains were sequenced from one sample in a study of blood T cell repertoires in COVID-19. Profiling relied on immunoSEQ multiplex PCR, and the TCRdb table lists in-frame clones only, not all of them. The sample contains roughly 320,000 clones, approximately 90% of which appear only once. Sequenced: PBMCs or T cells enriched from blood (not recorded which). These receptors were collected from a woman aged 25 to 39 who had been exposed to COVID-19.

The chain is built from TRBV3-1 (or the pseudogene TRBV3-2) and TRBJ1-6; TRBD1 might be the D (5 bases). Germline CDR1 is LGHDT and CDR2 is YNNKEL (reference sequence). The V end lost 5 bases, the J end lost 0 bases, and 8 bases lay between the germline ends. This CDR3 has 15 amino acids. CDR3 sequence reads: CASSVDSSYNSPLHF. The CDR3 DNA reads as TGTGCCAGCAGCGTTGACAGCTCCTATAATTCACCCCTCCACTTT.

CDR3 residues: CASRETGMEDTEAFF. CDR3 bases: TGTGCCAGTAGAGAAACGGGGATGGAGGACACTGAAGCTTTCTTT. The V call is TRBV19, the J call TRBJ1-1, with D unclear. The CDR3 contains 15 residues. CDR1 is LNHDA and CDR2 is SQIVND in the germline V gene (reference sequence). With 6 bases removed from V and 3 bases from J, the gap between germline ends came to 17 bases.

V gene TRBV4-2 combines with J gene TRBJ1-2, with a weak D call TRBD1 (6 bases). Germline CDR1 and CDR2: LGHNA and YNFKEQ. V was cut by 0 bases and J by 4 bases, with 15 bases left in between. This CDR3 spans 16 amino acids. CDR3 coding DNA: TGTGCCAGCAGCCAAGATTGGCCAACAGGGACCTATGGCTACACCTTC. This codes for CASSQDWPTGTYGYTF.

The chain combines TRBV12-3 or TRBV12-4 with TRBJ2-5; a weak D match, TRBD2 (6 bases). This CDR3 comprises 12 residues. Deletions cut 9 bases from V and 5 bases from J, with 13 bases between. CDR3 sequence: CASRQSGETQYF. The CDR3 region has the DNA TGTGCCAGTAGGCAGAGCGGGGAGACCCAGTACTTC.

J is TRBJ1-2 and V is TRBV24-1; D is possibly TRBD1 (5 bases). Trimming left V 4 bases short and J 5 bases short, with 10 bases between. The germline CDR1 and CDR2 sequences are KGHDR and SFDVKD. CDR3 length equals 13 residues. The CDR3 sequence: CATSERDSYGYTF. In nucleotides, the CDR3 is TGTGCCACCAGTGAACGTGACAGTTATGGCTACACCTTC.

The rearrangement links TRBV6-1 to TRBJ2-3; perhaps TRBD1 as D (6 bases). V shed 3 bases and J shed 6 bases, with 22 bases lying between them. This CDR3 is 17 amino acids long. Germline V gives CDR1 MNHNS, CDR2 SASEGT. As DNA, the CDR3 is TGTGCCAGCAGTGACAGGGTAGGGGGACGTGGCTCGGATACGCAGTATTTT. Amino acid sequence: CASSDRVGGRGSDTQYF.

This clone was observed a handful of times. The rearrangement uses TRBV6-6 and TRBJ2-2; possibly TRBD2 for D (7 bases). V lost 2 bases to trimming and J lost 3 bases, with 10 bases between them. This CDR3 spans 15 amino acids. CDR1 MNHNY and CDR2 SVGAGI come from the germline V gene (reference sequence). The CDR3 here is CASSYLGGHTGELFF. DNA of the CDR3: TGTGCCAGCAGTTACCTCGGGGGGCACACCGGGGAGCTGTTTTTT.

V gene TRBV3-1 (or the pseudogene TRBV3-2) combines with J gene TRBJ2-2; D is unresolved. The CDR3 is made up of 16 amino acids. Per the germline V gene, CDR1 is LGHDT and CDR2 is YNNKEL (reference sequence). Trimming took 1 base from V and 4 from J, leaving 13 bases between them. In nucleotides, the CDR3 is TGTGCCAGCAGCCAAGGGGCAGGAATAAGCACCGGGGAGCTGTTTTTT. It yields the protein CASSQGAGISTGELFF.

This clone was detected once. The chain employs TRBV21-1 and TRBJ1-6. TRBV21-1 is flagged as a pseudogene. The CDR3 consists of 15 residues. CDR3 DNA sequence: TGTGCCAGCTTAGAAGGGAGCTCCTATAATTCACCCCTCCACTTT. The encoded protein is CASLEGSSYNSPLHF.

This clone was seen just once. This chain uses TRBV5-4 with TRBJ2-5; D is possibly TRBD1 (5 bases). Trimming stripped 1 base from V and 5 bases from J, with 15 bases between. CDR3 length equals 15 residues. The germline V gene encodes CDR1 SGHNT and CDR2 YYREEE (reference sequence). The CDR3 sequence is CASSLNGHTGETQYF. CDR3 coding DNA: TGTGCCAGCAGCTTGAACGGACATACTGGGGAGACCCAGTACTTC.